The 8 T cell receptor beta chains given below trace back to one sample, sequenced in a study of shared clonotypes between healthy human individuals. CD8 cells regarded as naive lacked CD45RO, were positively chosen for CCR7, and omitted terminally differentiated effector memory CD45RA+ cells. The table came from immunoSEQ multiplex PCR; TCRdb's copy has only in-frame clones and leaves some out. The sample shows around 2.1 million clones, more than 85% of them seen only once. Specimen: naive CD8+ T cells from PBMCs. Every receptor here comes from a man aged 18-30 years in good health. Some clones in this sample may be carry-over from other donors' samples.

The CDR3 spells CATVEGENQPQHF. For the CDR3, the DNA is TGTGCCACCGTTGAGGGGGAAAATCAGCCCCAGCATTTT. This sequence joins TRBV10-3 and TRBJ1-5, with D maybe TRBD1 (6 bases). Germline V gives CDR1 ENHRY, CDR2 SYGVKD. V lost 10 bases and J lost 4, with 14 bases in between. This CDR3 is 13 amino acids long.

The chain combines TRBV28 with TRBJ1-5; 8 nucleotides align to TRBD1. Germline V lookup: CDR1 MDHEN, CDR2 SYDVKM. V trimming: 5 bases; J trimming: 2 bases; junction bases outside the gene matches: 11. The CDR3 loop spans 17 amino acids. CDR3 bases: TGTGCCAGCAGTCTTCCCGGGGACAGGCCCCGCAATCAGCCCCAGCATTTT. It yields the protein CASSLPGDRPRNQPQHF.

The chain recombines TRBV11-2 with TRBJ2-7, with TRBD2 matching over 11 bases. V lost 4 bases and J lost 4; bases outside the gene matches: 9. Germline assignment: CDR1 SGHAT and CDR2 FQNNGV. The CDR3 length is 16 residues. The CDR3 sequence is CASSSPPASGRYEQYF. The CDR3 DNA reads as TGTGCCAGCAGCTCGCCCCCGGCTAGCGGGAGGTACGAGCAGTACTTC.

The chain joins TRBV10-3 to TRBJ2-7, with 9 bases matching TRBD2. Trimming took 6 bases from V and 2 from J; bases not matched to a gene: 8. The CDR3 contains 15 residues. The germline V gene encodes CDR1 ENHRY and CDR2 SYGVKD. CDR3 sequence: CAISSLAGSAYEQYF. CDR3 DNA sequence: TGTGCCATCAGCTCCCTAGCGGGGTCCGCCTACGAGCAGTACTTC.

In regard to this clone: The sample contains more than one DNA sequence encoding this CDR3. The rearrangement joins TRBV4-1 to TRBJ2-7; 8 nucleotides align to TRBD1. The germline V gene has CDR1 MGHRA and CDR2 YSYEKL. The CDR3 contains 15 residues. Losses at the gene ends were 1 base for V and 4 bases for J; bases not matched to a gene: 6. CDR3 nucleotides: TGCGCCAGCAGCCAAGGGCCAGGGGGCTTGTACGAGCAGTACTTC. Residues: CASSQGPGGLYEQYF.

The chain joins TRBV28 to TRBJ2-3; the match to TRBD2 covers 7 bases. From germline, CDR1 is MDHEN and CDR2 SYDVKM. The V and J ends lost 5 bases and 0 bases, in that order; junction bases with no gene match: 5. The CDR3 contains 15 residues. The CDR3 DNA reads TGTGCCAGCAGTCGCGGGAGTAGGAGCACAGATACGCAGTATTTT. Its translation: CASSRGSRSTDTQYF.

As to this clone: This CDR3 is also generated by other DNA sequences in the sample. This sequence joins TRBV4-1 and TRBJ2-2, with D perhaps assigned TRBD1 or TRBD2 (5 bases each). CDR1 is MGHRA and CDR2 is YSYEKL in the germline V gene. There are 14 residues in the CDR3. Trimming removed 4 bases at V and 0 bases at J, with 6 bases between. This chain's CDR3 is CASSRGPNTGELFF. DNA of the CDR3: TGCGCCAGCAGCCGGGGACCGAACACCGGGGAGCTGTTTTTT.

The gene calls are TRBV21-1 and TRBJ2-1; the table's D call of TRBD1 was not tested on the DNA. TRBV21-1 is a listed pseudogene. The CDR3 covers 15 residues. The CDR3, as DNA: TGTGCCAGCAGCATGGACAGGTCAACCGGCAATGAGCAGTTCTTC. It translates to CASSMDRSTGNEQFF.